In this sample, the clone carrying this T cell receptor (beta chain) turned up a few times. The sequencing template was cDNA reverse transcribed from extracted RNA. Measured with immunoSEQ multiplex PCR; TCRdb has only the in-frame clones, and not every one. The table lists approximately 300,000 clones, roughly 64% of them singletons. These data are taken from a study of CD8+ T cells in alopecia areata. Stated treatment: oral pan-JAK inhibitor, 5-10 mg twice daily. The CDR3 spans 11 residues. Germline assignment: CDR1 LNHDA and CDR2 SQIVND (reference sequence). The V end lost 10 bases, the J end lost 3 bases, and 9 bases lay between the germline ends.

Material: CD4+ T cells sorted from blood, obtained at week 24, from a patient treated with tofacitinib. The V call is TRBV19, the J call TRBJ1-2; D is unresolved. The TCR originated in a human donor with alopecia areata. The CDR3 DNA sequence: TGTGCCACACAGACCGACTATGGCTACACCTTC. Translated: CATQTDYGYTF. The full variable domain, its missing parts supplied by reference TRBV19 and TRBJ1-2, is DGGITQSPKYLFRKEGQNVTLSCEQNLNHDAMYWYRQDPGQGLRLIYYSQIVNDFQKGDIAEGYSVSREKKESFPLTVTSAQKNPTAFYLCATQTDYGYTFGSGTRLTVV.